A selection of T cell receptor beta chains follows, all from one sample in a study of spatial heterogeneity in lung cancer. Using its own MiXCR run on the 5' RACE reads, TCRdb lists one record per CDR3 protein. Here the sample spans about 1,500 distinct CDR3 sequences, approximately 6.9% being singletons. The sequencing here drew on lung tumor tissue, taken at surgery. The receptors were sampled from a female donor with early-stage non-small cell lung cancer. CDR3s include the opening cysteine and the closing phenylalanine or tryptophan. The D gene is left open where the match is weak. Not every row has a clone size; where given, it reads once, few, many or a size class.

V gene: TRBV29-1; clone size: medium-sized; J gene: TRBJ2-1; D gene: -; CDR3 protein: CSVNGVATSSYNEQFF; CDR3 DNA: TGCAGCGTTAATGGAGTGGCAACGTCCTCCTACAATGAGCAGTTCTTC
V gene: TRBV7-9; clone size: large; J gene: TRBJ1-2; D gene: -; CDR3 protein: CASSSQERDGYTF; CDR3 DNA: TGTGCCAGCAGCTCACAGGAGAGGGATGGCTACACCTTC
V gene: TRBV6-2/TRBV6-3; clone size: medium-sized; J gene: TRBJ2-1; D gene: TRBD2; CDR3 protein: CASTPLGRASGRAVYNEQFF; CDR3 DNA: TGTGCCAGCACCCCCCTCGGCCGAGCTAGCGGGAGGGCCGTCTACAATGAGCAGTTCTTC
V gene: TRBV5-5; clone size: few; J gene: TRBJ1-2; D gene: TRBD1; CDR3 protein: CASSLGTGSGYGYTF; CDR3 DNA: TGTGCCAGCAGCTTGGGGACAGGCTCAGGCTATGGCTACACCTTC
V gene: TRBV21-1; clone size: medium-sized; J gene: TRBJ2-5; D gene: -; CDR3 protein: CASSINMGREETQYF; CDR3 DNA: TGTGCCAGCAGCATAAACATGGGCCGAGAAGAGACCCAGTACTTC
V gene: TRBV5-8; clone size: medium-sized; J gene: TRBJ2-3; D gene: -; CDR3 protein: CASSLRGGPDTQYF; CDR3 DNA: TGTGCCAGCAGCTTGAGGGGTGGGCCAGATACGCAGTATTTT
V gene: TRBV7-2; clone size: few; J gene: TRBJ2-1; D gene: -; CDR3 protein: CASSLLGLGQFF; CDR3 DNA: TGTGCCAGCAGCTTACTAGGTTTGGGTCAATTCTTC
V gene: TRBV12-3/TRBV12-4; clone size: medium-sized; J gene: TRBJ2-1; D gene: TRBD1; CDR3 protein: CASTPGRGSIEQFF; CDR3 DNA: TGTGCCAGCACCCCCGGCAGGGGGTCAATCGAGCAGTTCTTC
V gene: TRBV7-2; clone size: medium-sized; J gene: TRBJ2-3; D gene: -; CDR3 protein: CASSLFGVQASTDTQYF; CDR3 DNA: TGTGCCAGCAGCTTATTTGGGGTCCAAGCTAGCACAGATACGCAGTATTTT
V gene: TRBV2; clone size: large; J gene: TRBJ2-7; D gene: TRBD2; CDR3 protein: CASSGGGTSGDSYEQYF; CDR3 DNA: TGTGCCAGCAGCGGGGGCGGCACTAGCGGGGACTCCTACGAGCAGTACTTC
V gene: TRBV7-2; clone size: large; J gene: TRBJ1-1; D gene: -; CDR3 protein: CASSLRTGLSGRNTEAFF; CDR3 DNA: TGTGCCAGCAGCTTAAGGACGGGTCTATCCGGACGAAACACTGAAGCTTTCTTT
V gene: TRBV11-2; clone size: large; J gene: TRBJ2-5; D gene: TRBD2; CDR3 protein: CASSSSPGGETQYF; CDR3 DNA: TGTGCCAGCAGCTCTAGTCCGGGGGGGGAGACCCAGTACTTC
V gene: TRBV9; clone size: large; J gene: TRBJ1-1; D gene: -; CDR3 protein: CASSPTTGSSEAFF; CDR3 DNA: TGTGCCAGCAGCCCGACGACAGGTTCCTCCGAAGCTTTCTTT
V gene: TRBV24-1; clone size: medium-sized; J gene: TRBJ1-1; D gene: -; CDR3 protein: CATSDSQGLRGPEAFF; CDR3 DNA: TGTGCCACCAGTGATTCCCAGGGACTTCGGGGGCCTGAAGCTTTCTTT
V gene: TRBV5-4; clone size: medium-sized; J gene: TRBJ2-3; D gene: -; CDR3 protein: CASSLATDTQYF; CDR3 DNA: TGTGCCAGCAGCTTGGCCACAGATACGCAGTATTTT
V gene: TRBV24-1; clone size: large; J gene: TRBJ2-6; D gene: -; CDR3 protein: CATSDSDLSVLTF; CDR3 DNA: TGTGCCACCAGTGACTCCGACTTAAGTGTCCTGACTTTC
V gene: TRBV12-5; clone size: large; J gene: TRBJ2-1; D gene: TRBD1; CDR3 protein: CASGSSGTGGSGEQFF; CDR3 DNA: TGTGCTAGTGGTTCATCCGGGACAGGGGGCTCGGGTGAGCAGTTCTTC
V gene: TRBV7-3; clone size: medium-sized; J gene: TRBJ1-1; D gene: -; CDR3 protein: CASSLGRGSTEAFF; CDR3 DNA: TGTGCCAGCAGCTTAGGCAGGGGAAGCACTGAAGCTTTCTTT
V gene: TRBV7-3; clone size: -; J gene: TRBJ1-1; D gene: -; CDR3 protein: CASSLSPGSIAEAFF; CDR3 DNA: TGTGCCAGCAGCTTATCACCGGGCTCCATCGCTGAAGCTTTCTTT
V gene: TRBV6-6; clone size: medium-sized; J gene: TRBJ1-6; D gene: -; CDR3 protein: CASRTGGGSYNSPLHF; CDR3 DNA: TGTGCCAGCAGAACCGGGGGGGGCTCCTATAATTCACCCCTCCACTTT
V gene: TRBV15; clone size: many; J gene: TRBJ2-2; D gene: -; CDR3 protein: CATSRDGWGELFF; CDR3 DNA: TGTGCCACCAGCAGAGATGGGTGGGGGGAGCTGTTTTTT
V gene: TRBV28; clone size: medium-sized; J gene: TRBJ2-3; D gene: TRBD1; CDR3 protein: CASSFSFGTGTSTQYF; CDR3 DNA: TGTGCCAGCAGTTTTTCCTTCGGGACAGGGACGTCAACGCAGTATTTT